The clone carrying this T cell receptor beta chain was counted a few times. Per the germline V gene, CDR1 is LGHNA and CDR2 is YNFKEQ. The CDR3 spans 15 residues. Trimming left V 3 bases short and J 1 base short, with 9 bases between. TCRdb redid the calling of the RT-PCR reads with MiXCR, one entry per CDR3 protein. The data contain 920,000 or so distinct CDR3 sequences, about 20% of them singletons. These data belong to a study of patients and donors after allogeneic stem cell transplantation. This sequence originates from a human donor who was either an allogeneic HSCT recipient or a stem cell or donor lymphocyte infusion donor (not recorded which). It is not recorded whose cells these are; they may come from a transplant donor. V and J are TRBV4-2 and TRBJ2-2, with D maybe TRBD1 (6 bases). The sample consisted of blood, either unsorted or a sorted T cell fraction (not recorded which). The DNA of the CDR3 is TGTGCCAGCAGCCACGGACAGAGGAACACCGGGGAGCTGTTTTTT. Residues: CASSHGQRNTGELFF.